A single sample is the source of the 8 T cell receptor beta chains below, sequenced in a study of cytomegalovirus exposure and HLA in healthy donors. The primer mix had 60 Vbeta and 13 Jbeta primers. Measured with immunoSEQ multiplex PCR; TCRdb has only the in-frame clones, and not every one. The sample includes roughly 200,000 clones, roughly 80% seen only once; the top ten take approximately 2.8%. Sequencing input: PBMCs. Receptors originate from a man aged 30 to 45 in good health and CMV-seronegative.

This sequence joins TRBV19 and TRBJ1-2; 7 bases map to TRBD1. Germline CDR1 LNHDA, CDR2 SQIVND (reference sequence). V lost 6 bases to trimming and J lost 4 bases; unmatched junction nucleotides: 11. The CDR3 has 15 residues. The CDR3 spells CASSRGQTSSYGYTF. DNA of the CDR3: TGTGCCAGTAGCAGGGGACAGACCTCTAGCTATGGCTACACCTTC.

This clone has a handful of counts. The chain joins TRBV6-6 to TRBJ2-7; D may be TRBD2 (6 bases). Trimming cost V 6 bases and J 0 bases, with 12 bases left between them. Germline lookup yields CDR1 MNHNY and CDR2 SVGAGI (reference sequence). The CDR3 is 14 amino acids. CDR3 sequence reads: CASSPWGDSYEQYF. The CDR3 DNA reads TGTGCCAGCAGCCCCTGGGGGGACTCCTACGAGCAGTACTTC.

DNA for the CDR3: TGTGCCAGCAGGCAACAGGGCCAAGAGACCCAGTACTTC. Protein product: CASRQQGQETQYF. This chain uses TRBV2 with TRBJ2-5; TRBD1 is a possible D gene (6 bases). V was trimmed by 6 bases and J by 1 base, leaving 9 bases between them. The CDR3 extends over 13 amino acids. Germline V gives CDR1 SNHLY, CDR2 FYNNEI.

The J gene is TRBJ1-1, the V gene TRBV15; 11 bases agree with TRBD1. Germline trimming cut 6 bases from V and 3 bases from J; bases unmatched to any gene: 3. The germline gives CDR1 LNHNV, CDR2 YYDKDF (reference sequence). There are 14 residues in the CDR3. CDR3 sequence (DNA): TGTGCCACCAGGGACAGGGGGCGAGACACTGAAGCTTTCTTT. It is translated as CATRDRGRDTEAFF.

The chain uses TRBV2 and TRBJ1-4, with D uncertain. Trimming removed 11 bases at V and 0 bases at J, with 10 bases between. Germline CDR1 reads SNHLY; CDR2 reads FYNNEI. This CDR3 is built from 13 residues. In DNA form, the CDR3 reads TGTGCCGCTATTCATCCAACTAATGAAAAACTGTTTTTT. Translated, it gives CAAIHPTNEKLFF.

The chain carries TRBV27 and TRBJ2-7; 9 bases match TRBD1. Germline V CDR1 and CDR2: MNHEY, SMNVEV (reference sequence). V was clipped by 4 bases and J by 3 bases; unmatched bases: 4. CDR3 length: 14 residues. The CDR3 protein is CASSSPGQGYEQYF. DNA for the CDR3: TGTGCCAGCAGTTCGCCGGGACAGGGCTACGAGCAGTACTTC.

A few counts support this clone. The V gene is TRBV5-1, the J gene TRBJ2-5; TRBD2 might be the D (7 bases). CDR1 and CDR2 (germline): SGHRS, YFSETQ. Trimming cost V 6 bases and J 5 bases, with 17 bases left between them. The CDR3 sequence is 14 residues long. DNA for the CDR3: TGCGCCAGCATGGGAGGGGGGGCCGGGGAGACCCAGTACTTC. The encoded protein is CASMGGGAGETQYF.

This clone occurred once. V and J are TRBV28 and TRBJ2-2, with 7 nucleotides matching TRBD1. Germline-derived CDR1 and CDR2 are MDHEN and SYDVKM. CDR3 size: 14 residues. The V gene end was trimmed by 4 bases and the J gene end by 8 bases; junction bases not matched to a gene: 7. CDR3 DNA sequence: TGTGCCAGCAGTTCTACAGGGGAACTTGGGGAGCTGTTTTTT. Amino acids: CASSSTGELGELFF.